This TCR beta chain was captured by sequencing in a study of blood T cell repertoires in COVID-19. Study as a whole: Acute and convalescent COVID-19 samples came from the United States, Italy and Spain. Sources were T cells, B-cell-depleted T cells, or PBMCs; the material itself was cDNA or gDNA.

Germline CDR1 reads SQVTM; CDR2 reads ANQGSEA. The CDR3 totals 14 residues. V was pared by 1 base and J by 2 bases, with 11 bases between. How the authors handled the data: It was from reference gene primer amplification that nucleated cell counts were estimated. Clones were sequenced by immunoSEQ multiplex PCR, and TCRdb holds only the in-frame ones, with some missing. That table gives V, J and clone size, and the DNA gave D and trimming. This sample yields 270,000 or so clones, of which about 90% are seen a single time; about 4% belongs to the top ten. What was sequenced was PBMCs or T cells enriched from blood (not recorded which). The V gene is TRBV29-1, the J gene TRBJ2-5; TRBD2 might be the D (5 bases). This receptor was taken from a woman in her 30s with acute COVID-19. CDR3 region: CSVEGRVKQETQYF. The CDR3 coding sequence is TGCAGCGTTGAAGGGCGGGTAAAACAAGAGACCCAGTACTTC.